This T cell receptor beta chain came from a study of T cells after yellow fever vaccination. The study, taken as a whole, reports: Repertoires sorted by FACS could include abundant clonotypes that are contaminants from the bulk population. Post-booster repertoires contained most primary-vaccination clones again (around 97% CD4, 88% CD8).

Template switching by 5'RACE produced TCR cDNA, adding a universal primer site and UMIs. TCRdb reprocessed the 5' RACE reads via MiXCR and lists one record per CDR3 protein. The table records approximately 350,000 distinct CDR3 sequences, approximately 10% of them present only once. As for this clonotype: Antigen: not known.

The V and J ends lost 2 bases and 7 bases, in that order; junction bases with no gene match: 3. Looked up from germline, CDR1 is WNHNN and CDR2 is SYGVQD (reference sequence). The CDR3 totals 14 residues. The TCR was taken from a man younger than 35 who received the YFV17D yellow fever vaccine. The chain uses TRBV10-1 and TRBJ2-1; 9 positions agree with TRBD1. The starting material was PBMCs, obtained on the day of the first yellow fever vaccination. The CDR3 loop reads CASSEGTGINEQFF. The CDR3 region has the DNA TGCGCCAGCAGTGAGGGGACAGGGATAAATGAGCAGTTCTTC.